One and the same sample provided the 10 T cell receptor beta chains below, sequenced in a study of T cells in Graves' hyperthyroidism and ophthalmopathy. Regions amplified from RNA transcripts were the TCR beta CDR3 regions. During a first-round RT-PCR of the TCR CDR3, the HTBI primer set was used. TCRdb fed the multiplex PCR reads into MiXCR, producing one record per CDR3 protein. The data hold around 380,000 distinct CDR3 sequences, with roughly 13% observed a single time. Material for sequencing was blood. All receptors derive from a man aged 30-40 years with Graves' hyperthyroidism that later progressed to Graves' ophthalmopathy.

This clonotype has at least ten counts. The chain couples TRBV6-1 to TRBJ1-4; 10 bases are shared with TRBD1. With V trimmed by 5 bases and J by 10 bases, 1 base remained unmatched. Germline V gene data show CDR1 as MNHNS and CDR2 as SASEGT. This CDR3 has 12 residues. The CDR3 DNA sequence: TGTGCCAGCAGTCGGACAGGGGGAAAACTGTTTTTT. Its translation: CASSRTGGKLFF.

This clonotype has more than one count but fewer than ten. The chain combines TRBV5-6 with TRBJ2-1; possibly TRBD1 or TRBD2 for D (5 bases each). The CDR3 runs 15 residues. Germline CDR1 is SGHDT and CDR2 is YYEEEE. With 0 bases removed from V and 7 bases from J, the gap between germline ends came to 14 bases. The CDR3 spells CASSLVQGWRNEQFF. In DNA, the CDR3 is TGTGCCAGCAGCTTGGTTCAGGGATGGAGGAATGAGCAGTTCTTC.

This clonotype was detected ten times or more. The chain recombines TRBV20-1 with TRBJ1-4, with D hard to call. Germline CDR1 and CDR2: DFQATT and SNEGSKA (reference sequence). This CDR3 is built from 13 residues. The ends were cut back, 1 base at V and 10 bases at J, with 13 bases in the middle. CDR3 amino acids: CSARAIGERKLFF. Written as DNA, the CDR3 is TGCAGTGCTAGAGCAATAGGTGAAAGAAAACTGTTTTTT.

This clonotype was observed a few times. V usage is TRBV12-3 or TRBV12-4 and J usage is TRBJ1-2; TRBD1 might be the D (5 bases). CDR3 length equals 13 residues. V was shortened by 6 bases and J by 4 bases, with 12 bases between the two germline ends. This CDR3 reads CASREGLAYGYTF. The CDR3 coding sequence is TGTGCCAGCAGGGAGGGGCTGGCCTATGGCTACACCTTC.

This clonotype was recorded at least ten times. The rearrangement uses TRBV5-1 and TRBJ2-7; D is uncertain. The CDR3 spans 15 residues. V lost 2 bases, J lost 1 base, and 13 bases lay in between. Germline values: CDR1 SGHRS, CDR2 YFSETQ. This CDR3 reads CASSFRHLPSYEQYF. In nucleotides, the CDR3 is TGCGCCAGCAGCTTTAGACACCTTCCTTCCTACGAGCAGTACTTC.

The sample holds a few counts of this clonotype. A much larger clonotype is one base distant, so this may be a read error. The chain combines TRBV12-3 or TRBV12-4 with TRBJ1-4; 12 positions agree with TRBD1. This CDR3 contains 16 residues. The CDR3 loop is CASNRDRGRPNGKLFF. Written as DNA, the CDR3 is TGTGCCAGCAACCGGGACAGGGGGCGTCCTAATGGAAAACTGTTTTTT.

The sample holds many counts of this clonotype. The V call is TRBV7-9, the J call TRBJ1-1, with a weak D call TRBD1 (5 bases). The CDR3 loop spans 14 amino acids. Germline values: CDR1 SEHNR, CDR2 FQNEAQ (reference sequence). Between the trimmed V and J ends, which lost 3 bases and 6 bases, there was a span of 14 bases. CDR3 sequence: CASSFEGLTAEAFF. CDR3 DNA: TGTGCCAGCAGCTTTGAGGGGCTGACGGCTGAAGCTTTCTTT. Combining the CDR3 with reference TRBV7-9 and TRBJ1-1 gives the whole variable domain DTGVSQNPRHKITKRGQNVTFRCDPISEHNRLYWYRQTLGQGPEFLTYFQNEAQLEKSRLLSDRFSAERPKGSFSTLEIQRTEQGDSAMYLCASSFEGLTAEAFFGQGTRLTVV.

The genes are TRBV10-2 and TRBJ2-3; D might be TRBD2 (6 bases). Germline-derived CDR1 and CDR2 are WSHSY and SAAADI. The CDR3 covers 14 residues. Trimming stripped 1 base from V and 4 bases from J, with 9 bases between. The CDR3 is CASSEWEASDTQYF. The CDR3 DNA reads TGCGCCAGCAGTGAGTGGGAGGCGTCAGATACGCAGTATTTT.

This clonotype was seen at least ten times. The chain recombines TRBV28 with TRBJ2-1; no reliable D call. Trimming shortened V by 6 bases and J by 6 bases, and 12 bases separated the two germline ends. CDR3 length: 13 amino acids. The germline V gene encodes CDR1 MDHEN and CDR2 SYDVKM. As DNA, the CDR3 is TGTGCCAGCAGGTCCAATGGACGCAATGAGCAGTTCTTC. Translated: CASRSNGRNEQFF. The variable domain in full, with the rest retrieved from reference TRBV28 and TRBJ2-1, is DVKVTQSSRYLVKRTGEKVFLECVQDMDHENMFWYRQDPGLGLRLIYFSYDVKMKEKGDIPEGYSVSREKKERFSLILESASTNQTSMYLCASRSNGRNEQFFGPGTRLTVL.

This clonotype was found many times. The CDR3 sequence is CATSSDTGGNEQFF. In DNA form, the CDR3 reads TGTGCCACCAGCAGTGATACAGGGGGTAATGAGCAGTTCTTC. The chain links TRBV15 to TRBJ2-1; 8 bases line up with TRBD1. V shed 3 bases and J 7 bases; nucleotides not matched to a gene: 5. Germline assignment: CDR1 LNHNV and CDR2 YYDKDF (reference sequence). The CDR3 is 14 residues long.